This section outlines one T cell receptor beta chain sequence together with its context. Its antigen is as yet unknown. TCRdb reanalysed the multiplex PCR reads using MiXCR and keeps one entry per CDR3 protein. The repertoire holds more than 200,000 distinct CDR3 sequences, with about 32% as singletons. This CDR3 comprises 14 residues. CDR1 and CDR2 from the germline V gene are DFQATT and SNEGSKA (reference sequence). Deletions cut 5 bases from V and 5 bases from J, with 13 bases between. Breast cancer patients provided tissue from their axillary draining lymph nodes. The data belong to a study of breast tumors, draining lymph nodes, adjacent tissues. General observations from the study: Tumor repertoires ranked between lymph nodes and nontumor tissue in diversity, with V and J gene preferences.

Specimen: axillary lymph node tissue. The J gene is TRBJ1-6, the V gene TRBV20-1; D perhaps matches TRBD1 (5 bases). The source is a female donor with breast cancer. Some clones in this sample may be carry-over from other donors' samples. As DNA, the CDR3 is TGCAGTGCTTATCAGGGACTAAATAATTCACCCCTCCACTTT. Its protein is CSAYQGLNNSPLHF.